What follows are 6 T cell receptor beta chains derived from one specimen sequenced in a study of technical replicates of blood from a handful of donors. Assay: immunoSEQ multiplex PCR; the TCRdb copy retains only in-frame clones and omits some. The sample yields some 57,000 clones, over 85% seen once. The specimen was PBMCs. The source of these receptors is a human donor in good health. Some clones in this sample may be carry-over from other donors' samples.

The V gene is TRBV12-5, the J gene TRBJ2-2, with D uncertain. The CDR3 contains 14 residues. Trimming removed 3 bases from V and 0 bases from J, with 5 bases in between. The germline gives CDR1 LGHNT, CDR2 FRNRAP. The CDR3 DNA sequence: TGTGCTAGTGGTTTTACACCGAACACCGGGGAGCTGTTTTTT. This gives the protein CASGFTPNTGELFF.

The chain couples TRBV12-5 to TRBJ1-1, with D maybe TRBD1 (6 bases). Trimming removed 5 bases from V and 5 bases from J, with 27 bases in between. CDR1 is LGHNT and CDR2 is FRNRAP in the germline V gene. CDR3 length equals 18 residues. The CDR3 spells CASGVRPAGVFLGTEAFF. The CDR3 DNA follows: TGTGCTAGTGGTGTACGGCCCGCAGGGGTTTTTTTGGGTACTGAAGCTTTCTTT. The full variable domain, its missing parts supplied by reference TRBV12-5 and TRBJ1-1, is DARVTQTPRHKVTEMGQEVTMRCQPILGHNTVFWYRQTMMQGLELLAYFRNRAPLDDSGMPKDRFSAEMPDATLATLKIQPSEPRDSAVYFCASGVRPAGVFLGTEAFFGQGTRLTVV.

V is TRBV4-3 and J is TRBJ2-3; possibly TRBD2 for D (5 bases). This CDR3 region has 16 residues. The V gene's germline CDR1 is LGHNA and CDR2 YSLEER. The germline V and J ends were trimmed by 0 bases and 2 bases, with 12 bases remaining between them. The CDR3 is CASSQDFPGFTDTQYF. In nucleotides, the CDR3 is TGCGCCAGCAGCCAAGACTTTCCGGGATTCACAGATACGCAGTATTTT.

This chain connects TRBV6-5 to TRBJ2-5, with 8 bases matching TRBD1. This CDR3 contains 16 residues. The V gene's germline CDR1 is MNHEY and CDR2 SVGAGI. J gave up 4 bases and V 2 bases, and 9 bases lay outside the gene matches. The CDR3 bases are TGTGCCAGCAGTTACGGCAGGGGGCGATTGGGAGAGACCCAGTACTTC. Translation: CASSYGRGRLGETQYF.

V and J are TRBV10-3 and TRBJ2-7, with D tentatively TRBD1 (5 bases). Per the germline V gene, CDR1 is ENHRY and CDR2 is SYGVKD. There are 14 residues in the CDR3. Trimming removed 0 bases at V and 7 bases at J, with 13 bases between. This CDR3 is CAISESAGLGEQYF. CDR3 bases: TGTGCCATCAGTGAGTCGGCAGGGCTAGGTGAGCAGTACTTC.

The chain combines TRBV7-9 with TRBJ2-5; 7 nucleotides match TRBD1. The V segment lost 5 bases and the J segment 2 bases; nucleotides outside the gene matches: 11. The CDR3 loop spans 16 amino acids. Per the germline V gene, CDR1 is SEHNR and CDR2 is FQNEAQ (reference sequence). The CDR3 protein is CASSPGTALRQETQYF. In DNA form, the CDR3 reads TGTGCCAGCAGCCCTGGGACAGCCTTGAGGCAAGAGACCCAGTACTTC.